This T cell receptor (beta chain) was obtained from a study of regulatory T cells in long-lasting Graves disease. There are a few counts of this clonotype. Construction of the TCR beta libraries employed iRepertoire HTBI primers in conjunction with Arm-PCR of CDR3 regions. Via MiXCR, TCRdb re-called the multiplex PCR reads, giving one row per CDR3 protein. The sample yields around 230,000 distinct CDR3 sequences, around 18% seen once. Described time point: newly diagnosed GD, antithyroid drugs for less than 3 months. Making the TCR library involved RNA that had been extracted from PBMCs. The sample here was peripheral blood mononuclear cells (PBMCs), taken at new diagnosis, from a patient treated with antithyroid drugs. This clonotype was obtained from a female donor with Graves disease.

CDR3 nucleotides: TGTGCCAGCACAGGAGGGTACAATGAAAAACTGTTTTTT. Translated, it gives CASTGGYNEKLFF. The chain joins TRBV2 to TRBJ1-4; no firm D call. V lost 7 bases and J 5 bases, leaving 11 bases between the germline ends. Germline values: CDR1 SNHLY, CDR2 FYNNEI. This CDR3 contains 13 residues.